Listed here are 21 T cell receptor beta chains from one sample, sequenced in a study of blood T cell repertoires in COVID-19. Here immunoSEQ multiplex PCR was the method, and the copy in TCRdb shows in-frame clones only, minus some. The top ten clones hold around 12% of a sample with approximately 240,000 clones, roughly 85% of them seen once. The material sequenced was peripheral blood. The receptors were gathered from a woman aged 18-29 years who had recovered from COVID-19.

The table lists this clone with a count of one. V gene TRBV6-5 combines with J gene TRBJ2-1, with a weak D call TRBD2 (6 bases). Germline CDR1 is MNHEY and CDR2 is SVGAGI. The length of the CDR3 is 14 residues. Trimming shortened V by 6 bases and J by 1 base, and 10 bases separated the two germline ends. CDR3: CASRTSGSYNEQFF. CDR3 in DNA: TGTGCCAGCAGGACGAGCGGGTCCTACAATGAGCAGTTCTTC.

CDR3 DNA sequence: TGTGCCAGCAGCTTAGTAGGGGACGAGCAGTACTTC. The encoded protein is CASSLVGDEQYF. The rearrangement joins TRBV7-9 to TRBJ2-7; tentative D call: TRBD1 (5 bases). The V and J ends lost 1 base and 5 bases respectively, with 6 bases between them. In germline, CDR1 is SEHNR, CDR2 FQNEAQ (reference sequence). This CDR3 spans 12 amino acids.

The chain combines TRBV6-2 or TRBV6-3 with TRBJ1-5, with D maybe TRBD1 (5 bases). The V gene lost 2 bases and the J gene lost 0 bases, with 14 bases spanning the gap. Germline loops: CDR1 MNHEY, CDR2 SVGEGT. This CDR3 comprises 17 residues. CDR3 in amino acids: CASSYGPGLYSNQPQHF. As DNA, the CDR3 is TGTGCCAGCAGTTACGGCCCAGGGCTATATAGCAATCAGCCCCAGCATTTT.

The chain uses TRBV25-1 and TRBJ1-1, with 9 bases matching TRBD1. The V gene end was trimmed by 8 bases and the J gene end by 3 bases; junction bases not matched to a gene: 7. The CDR3 runs to 14 residues. Per the germline V gene, CDR1 is MGHDK and CDR2 is SYGVNS. The CDR3 spells CASGQGQGYTEAFF. For the CDR3, the DNA is TGTGCCAGCGGACAGGGACAGGGATACACTGAAGCTTTCTTT. Variable domain in full (rest from reference TRBV25-1 and TRBJ1-1): EADIYQTPRYLVIGTGKKITLECSQTMGHDKMYWYQQDPGMELHLIHYSYGVNSTEKGDLSSESTVSRIRTEHFPLTLESARPSHTSQYLCASGQGQGYTEAFFGQGTRLTVV.

The genes are TRBV5-4 and TRBJ1-1; a weak D match, TRBD1 (5 bases). Per germline, CDR1 SGHNT and CDR2 YYREEE (reference sequence). CDR3 length equals 12 residues. V gave up 3 bases and J gave up 4 bases, with 7 bases separating them. The CDR3 protein is CASSSGVTEAFF. CDR3 in DNA: TGTGCCAGCAGCTCGGGGGTCACTGAAGCTTTCTTT.

The V and J genes are TRBV29-1 and TRBJ1-5, with a possible D match to TRBD1 (6 bases). The germline V and J ends were trimmed by 4 bases and 3 bases, with 10 bases remaining between them. Germline lookup yields CDR1 SQVTM and CDR2 ANQGSEA. This CDR3 region has 13 residues. The CDR3 nucleotides are TGCAGCGTTGGGGACACAGTCAATCAGCCCCAGCATTTT. Translating gives CSVGDTVNQPQHF.

The rearrangement uses TRBV27 and TRBJ1-5; D unclear. Trimming left V 5 bases short and J 4 bases short, with 9 bases between. This CDR3 comprises 13 residues. Per the germline V gene, CDR1 is MNHEY and CDR2 is SMNVEV (reference sequence). The CDR3: CASSLMLNQPQHF. The CDR3 bases are TGTGCCAGCAGTCTAATGCTAAATCAGCCCCAGCATTTT.

This chain uses TRBV7-2 with TRBJ1-2; 7 bases agree with TRBD1. V gave up 5 bases and J gave up 1 base; unmatched junction bases: 10. CDR1 and CDR2 (germline): SGHTA, FQGNSA. The CDR3 is 16 amino acids. For the CDR3, the DNA is TGTGCCAGCAGCCCATCCAGGGACAGCCTTAACTATGGCTACACCTTC. Its protein product is CASSPSRDSLNYGYTF.

The chain has TRBV3-1 (or the pseudogene TRBV3-2) and TRBJ1-2, with 7 nucleotides matching TRBD1. Trimming removed 6 bases from V and 7 bases from J; junction bases left unmatched: 11. Germline V CDR1 and CDR2: LGHDT, YNNKEL (reference sequence). The CDR3 is made up of 14 amino acids. CDR3: CASRSTLRGRGYTF. DNA of the CDR3: TGTGCCAGCAGGTCAACACTGAGGGGGCGTGGCTACACCTTC.

The chain combines TRBV29-1 with TRBJ1-2; D ambiguous. Trimming shortened V by 4 bases and J by 8 bases, and 14 bases separated the two germline ends. Germline V gene sequence: CDR1 SQVTM, CDR2 ANQGSEA. The CDR3 is 12 residues long. CDR3 in amino acids: CSVVVTAEGYTF. CDR3 coding DNA: TGCAGCGTTGTGGTTACAGCCGAGGGCTACACCTTC.

The chain has TRBV4-1 and TRBJ2-2; 9 bases line up with TRBD2. Germline loops: CDR1 MGHRA, CDR2 YSYEKL. The CDR3 covers 18 residues. J gave up 4 bases and V 0 bases, and 9 bases lay outside the gene matches. The CDR3 region is CASSQEAPGLAVTGELFF. The CDR3 region has the DNA TGCGCCAGCAGCCAAGAGGCCCCGGGACTAGCAGTCACCGGGGAGCTGTTTTTT.

Here the CDR3 reads CASRPLPGDRGEQFF. The DNA for the CDR3 is TGTGCCAGCCGTCCCCTGCCGGGAGATCGAGGTGAGCAGTTCTTC. The V gene is TRBV19, the J gene TRBJ2-1, with a possible D match to TRBD2 (6 bases). The CDR3 has 15 amino acids. V gave up 9 bases and J gave up 9 bases, with 24 bases separating them. Germline CDR1 is LNHDA and CDR2 is SQIVND (reference sequence). The entire variable domain, with the rest obtained from reference TRBV19 and TRBJ2-1, is as follows: DGGITQSPKYLFRKEGQNVTLSCEQNLNHDAMYWYRQDPGQGLRLIYYSQIVNDFQKGDIAEGYSVSREKKESFPLTVTSAQKNPTAFYLCASRPLPGDRGEQFFGPGTRLTVL.

V and J are TRBV7-3 and TRBJ2-7; 8 bases map to TRBD1. Trimming removed 0 bases from V and 3 bases from J; junction bases left unmatched: 7. The CDR3 consists of 16 residues. Germline lookup yields CDR1 SGHTA and CDR2 FQGTGA. CDR3 region: CASSLTRTGTGYEQYF. The DNA for the CDR3 is TGTGCCAGCAGCTTAACGCGGACAGGGACGGGCTACGAGCAGTACTTC.

This clone showed up just once. The gene calls are TRBV30 and TRBJ1-2, with 8 positions matching TRBD1. Trimming cost V 1 base and J 3 bases; bases outside gene matches: 7. Per germline, CDR1 GTSNPN and CDR2 SVGIG (reference sequence). The length of the CDR3 is 15 residues. CDR3 in amino acids: CAWSAWTGWDYGYTF. CDR3 nucleotides: TGTGCCTGGAGTGCATGGACAGGGTGGGACTATGGCTACACCTTC.

V gene TRBV5-1 combines with J gene TRBJ1-1; tentative D call: TRBD1 (6 bases). The V end was cut by 4 bases, the J end by 4 bases, with 20 bases between. Germline CDR1 is SGHRS and CDR2 is YFSETQ. The CDR3 covers 16 residues. CDR3 nucleotides: TGCGCCAGCAGCAACCAATTAAGACAGGTTGGCACTGAAGCTTTCTTT. Translated, it gives CASSNQLRQVGTEAFF.

CDR3 protein: CASSLRGRTGGNSPLHF. The CDR3 nucleotides are TGTGCCAGCAGCTTAAGGGGACGGACAGGCGGGAATTCACCCCTCCACTTT. The chain couples TRBV7-3 to TRBJ1-6; 7 bases are shared with TRBD1. Looked up from germline, CDR1 is SGHTA and CDR2 is FQGTGA. The V segment lost 1 base and the J segment 7 bases; nucleotides outside the gene matches: 10. CDR3 length equals 17 residues.

CDR3 residues: CATSPRQGKGYTF. CDR3 DNA: TGTGCCACCTCCCCACGACAGGGGAAAGGCTACACCTTC. The V gene is TRBV19, the J gene TRBJ1-2; 8 positions agree with TRBD1. Per the germline V gene, CDR1 is LNHDA and CDR2 is SQIVND (reference sequence). The CDR3 has 13 residues. Losses at the gene ends were 10 bases for V and 8 bases for J; bases not matched to a gene: 12.

The genes are TRBV5-4 and TRBJ2-5; 7 bases fit TRBD2. From germline, CDR1 is SGHNT and CDR2 YYREEE (reference sequence). This CDR3 contains 19 residues. Losses at the gene ends were 4 bases for V and 5 bases for J; bases not matched to a gene: 23. The CDR3 spells CASSRLGLAGLGTGETQYF. In nucleotides, the CDR3 is TGTGCCAGCAGCCGCTTAGGTTTAGCGGGTCTTGGAACGGGCGAGACCCAGTACTTC.

The chain couples TRBV5-1 to TRBJ2-1, with D maybe TRBD2 (5 bases). CDR3 size: 13 residues. V gave up 0 bases and J gave up 5 bases, with 6 bases separating them. Germline V gives CDR1 SGHRS, CDR2 YFSETQ. The chain's CDR3 is CASSLVRDNEQFF. The CDR3 nucleotides are TGCGCCAGCAGCTTGGTGCGGGACAATGAGCAGTTCTTC.

The V gene is TRBV7-3, the J gene TRBJ2-2; D is undetermined. The CDR3 runs to 16 residues. V was shortened by 5 bases and J by 6 bases, with 19 bases between the two germline ends. Germline-derived CDR1 and CDR2 are SGHTA and FQGTGA. CDR3 nucleotides: TGTGCCAGCAGCACCCATCCCACCGGGTCCCCCGGGGAGCTGTTTTTT. Translation: CASSTHPTGSPGELFF.

V is TRBV5-6 and J is TRBJ1-2, with 7 nucleotides matching TRBD1. The CDR3 is made up of 14 amino acids. Germline V CDR1 and CDR2: SGHDT, YYEEEE. Trimming took 2 bases from V and 8 from J; bases not matched to a gene: 9. The CDR3 DNA follows: TGTGCCAGCAGCTTTTGGACAGGATCGGTAGGCTACACCTTC. This sequence encodes CASSFWTGSVGYTF.